This T cell receptor beta chain was recovered during a study of Graves' ophthalmopathy and Graves' hyperthyroidism. Germline V gene data show CDR1 as SGHAT and CDR2 as FQNNGV. Between the trimmed V and J ends, which lost 2 bases and 2 bases, there was a span of 15 bases. This CDR3 is built from 16 residues. RNA transcripts yielded amplified TCR beta CDR3 regions. The first-round RT-PCR employed HTBI primers together with the Qiagen OneStep RT-PCR kit. A multiplex PCR was then performed as the second round. TCRdb reanalysed the multiplex PCR reads using MiXCR and keeps one entry per CDR3 protein. Of 300,000 to 400,000 distinct CDR3 sequences listed, about a sixth were seen once; the top ten hold 9% to 15%.

V and J are TRBV11-2 and TRBJ2-5; possibly TRBD1 for D (5 bases). The sample was peripheral blood. The receptor was derived from an adult man with Graves' ophthalmopathy. This chain's CDR3 is CASSLRGSRQQETQYF. The DNA of the CDR3 is TGTGCCAGCAGCTTAAGGGGCTCGAGGCAGCAAGAGACCCAGTACTTC.